This TCR beta chain was profiled in a study of control samples from healthy donors and cancer patients. CDR1 and CDR2 (germline): LNHDA, SQIVND (reference sequence). This CDR3 has 14 amino acids. V lost 3 bases and J lost 2, with 11 bases in between. Method: immunoSEQ multiplex PCR; TCRdb's copy keeps in-frame clones and lacks some. The sample lists 150,000 to 200,000 clones; around 94% were seen once. This sequence joins TRBV19 and TRBJ2-7, with D possibly being TRBD1 or TRBD2 (5 bases each). This TCR came from a man aged 30 to 45 in good health. The sample consisted of blood. The CDR3 here is CASSMGQGAYEQYF. The CDR3 DNA sequence: TGTGCCAGTAGTATGGGGCAGGGAGCCTACGAGCAGTACTTC.